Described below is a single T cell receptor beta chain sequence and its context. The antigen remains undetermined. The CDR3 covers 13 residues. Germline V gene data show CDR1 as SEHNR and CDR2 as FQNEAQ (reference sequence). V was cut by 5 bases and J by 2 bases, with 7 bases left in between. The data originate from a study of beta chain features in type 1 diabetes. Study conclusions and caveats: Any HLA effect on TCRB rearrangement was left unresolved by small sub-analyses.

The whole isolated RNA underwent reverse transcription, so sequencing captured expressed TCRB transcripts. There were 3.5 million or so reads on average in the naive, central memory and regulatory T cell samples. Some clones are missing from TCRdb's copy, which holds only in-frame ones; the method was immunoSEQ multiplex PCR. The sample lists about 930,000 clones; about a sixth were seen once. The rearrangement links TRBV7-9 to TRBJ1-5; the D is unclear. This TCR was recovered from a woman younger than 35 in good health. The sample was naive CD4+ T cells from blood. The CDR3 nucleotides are TGTGCCAGCAGCACTACCGGCAATCAGCCCCAGCATTTT. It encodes CASSTTGNQPQHF.